Below, 23 T cell receptor beta chains from the same sample are listed, as sequenced in a study of OX40 agonist ivuxolimab in advanced cancers. Here immunoSEQ multiplex PCR was the method, and the copy in TCRdb shows in-frame clones only, minus some. Counted here are some 27,000 clones, over 75% occurring once; the ten biggest clones make up 24%. The starting material was CD4+ or CD8+ T cells sorted from blood, obtained in a trial of the OX40 agonist ivuxolimab. The receptors stem from an adult with an advanced solid tumor such as melanoma, head and neck, liver or kidney cancer.

The V and J genes are TRBV5-1 and TRBJ1-1; TRBD1 aligns across 9 bases. Per the germline V gene, CDR1 is SGHRS and CDR2 is YFSETQ. The CDR3 sequence is 16 residues long. V lost 1 base to trimming and J lost 6 bases; unmatched junction nucleotides: 10. The DNA of the CDR3 is TGCGCCAGCAGCTTGATAGACAGGGGGATTCTGGCTGAAGCTTTCTTT. Translating it yields CASSLIDRGILAEAFF.

This chain uses TRBV5-1 with TRBJ1-1; TRBD1 matches 8 bases. The CDR3 is made up of 16 amino acids. The V and J ends lost 4 bases and 0 bases, in that order; junction bases with no gene match: 8. The germline gives CDR1 SGHRS, CDR2 YFSETQ. CDR3 loop: CASSPGTGPMNTEAFF. For the CDR3, the DNA is TGCGCCAGCAGCCCTGGGACAGGACCCATGAACACTGAAGCTTTCTTT.

This chain uses TRBV7-2 with TRBJ1-2; perhaps TRBD1 as D (6 bases). The CDR3 covers 14 residues. Germline assignment: CDR1 SGHTA and CDR2 FQGNSA. V gave up 4 bases and J gave up 4 bases, with 13 bases separating them. The CDR3 sequence: CASSSLGTSYGYTF. The CDR3 nucleotides read TGTGCCAGCAGCTCCCTCGGGACATCCTATGGCTACACCTTC.

This sequence joins TRBV27 and TRBJ1-6; D is possibly TRBD1 (6 bases). The germline V and J ends were trimmed by 4 bases and 2 bases, with 12 bases remaining between them. CDR3 length equals 16 residues. Germline V CDR1 and CDR2: MNHEY, SMNVEV (reference sequence). The CDR3 loop reads CASSSFNRAYNSPLHF. The CDR3 DNA follows: TGTGCCAGCAGTTCGTTTAACAGGGCCTATAATTCACCCCTCCACTTT.

The V call is TRBV9, the J call TRBJ1-1; unclear D gene. Trimming took off 4 bases at V and 1 base at J, with 8 bases between the two ends. From germline, CDR1 is SGDLS and CDR2 YYNGEE. The length of the CDR3 is 13 residues. The CDR3 loop reads CASSPPRNTEAFF. In DNA form, the CDR3 reads TGTGCCAGCAGCCCCCCCAGGAACACTGAAGCTTTCTTT.

The V and J genes are TRBV27 and TRBJ2-7, with TRBD2 matching 11 bases. This CDR3 comprises 20 residues. Germline-derived CDR1 and CDR2 are MNHEY and SMNVEV (reference sequence). The ends lost 0 bases at V and 1 base at J; junction bases unmatched: 14. The CDR3, as DNA: TGTGCCAGCAGTTTATCTTCCCCTGGGCTAGCGGGAGGTAGATCCTACGAGCAGTACTTC. This codes for CASSLSSPGLAGGRSYEQYF.

This rearrangement joins TRBV7-9 to TRBJ2-5; unclear D gene. This CDR3 region has 14 residues. Germline CDR1 SEHNR, CDR2 FQNEAQ (reference sequence). Trimming stripped 4 bases from V and 4 bases from J, with 13 bases between. The CDR3 DNA reads as TGTGCCAGCAGCTCCCTGGGGTTTCGAGAGACCCAGTACTTC. Its translation is CASSSLGFRETQYF. Supplemented by reference TRBV7-9 and TRBJ2-5, the full variable domain reads DTGVSQNPRHKITKRGQNVTFRCDPISEHNRLYWYRQTLGQGPEFLTYFQNEAQLEKSRLLSDRFSAERPKGSFSTLEIQRTEQGDSAMYLCASSSLGFRETQYFGPGTRLLVL.

The chain combines TRBV28 with TRBJ2-1, with D uncertain. This CDR3 has 14 residues. Germline values: CDR1 MDHEN, CDR2 SYDVKM. Trimming left V 6 bases short and J 6 bases short, with 15 bases between. This CDR3 reads CASSFPARINEQFF. In DNA form, the CDR3 reads TGTGCCAGCAGCTTCCCCGCCCGGATCAATGAGCAGTTCTTC.

The chain has TRBV19 and TRBJ2-1; no definite D call. This CDR3 has 13 amino acids. V lost 1 base and J 9 bases, leaving 10 bases between the germline ends. Germline V lookup: CDR1 LNHDA, CDR2 SQIVND (reference sequence). CDR3 DNA: TGTGCCAGTAGTATAGTTACTCACGGTGAGCAGTTCTTC. Translation: CASSIVTHGEQFF.

The rearrangement uses TRBV7-2 and TRBJ1-1; D uncertain. This CDR3 spans 14 amino acids. Trimming shortened V by 4 bases and J by 5 bases, and 14 bases separated the two germline ends. Germline V gene data show CDR1 as SGHTA and CDR2 as FQGNSA. The CDR3, as DNA: TGTGCCAGCAGCTCGACGACCTCCAGGACTGAAGCTTTCTTT. Translation: CASSSTTSRTEAFF.

This sequence joins TRBV7-9 and TRBJ1-1; 7 bases are a match to TRBD1. CDR1 and CDR2 (germline): SEHNR, FQNEAQ (reference sequence). The CDR3 has 15 amino acids. The V and J ends lost 5 bases and 0 bases, in that order; junction bases with no gene match: 6. CDR3 sequence reads: CASSPRDSMNTEAFF. The CDR3, as DNA: TGTGCCAGCAGCCCCCGGGACAGCATGAACACTGAAGCTTTCTTT.

As regards this clone: Additional DNA sequences in this sample encode the identical CDR3. V and J are TRBV6-5 and TRBJ2-2, with D uncertain. Germline V lookup: CDR1 MNHEY, CDR2 SVGAGI. V gave up 6 bases and J gave up 2 bases, with 7 bases separating them. The CDR3 extends over 13 amino acids. The CDR3 loop is CASRAGNTGELFF. CDR3 coding DNA: TGTGCCAGCAGGGCAGGCAACACCGGGGAGCTGTTTTTT.

V usage is TRBV9 and J usage is TRBJ2-1; the D is unclear. Looked up from germline, CDR1 is SGDLS and CDR2 is YYNGEE. The CDR3 extends over 19 amino acids. V lost 0 bases and J 0 bases, leaving 19 bases between the germline ends. This CDR3 reads CASSVESSMVHSSYNEQFF. The DNA for the CDR3 is TGTGCCAGCAGCGTAGAATCCTCGATGGTCCATAGCTCCTACAATGAGCAGTTCTTC.

The chain employs TRBV2 and TRBJ2-5; 13 positions match TRBD2. The J call is in doubt because the DNA end fits TRBJ2-7 better. Germline loops: CDR1 SNHLY, CDR2 FYNNEI. The CDR3 is 15 residues long. The CDR3 spells CASRAGLAGSYEQYF. The CDR3 nucleotides are TGTGCCAGCAGGGCGGGACTAGCGGGATCGTACGAGCAGTACTTC.

The chain carries TRBV11-3 and TRBJ2-3, with 10 bases fitting TRBD2. This CDR3 is built from 17 residues. With 0 bases clipped from V and 2 bases from J, the junction kept 5 bases outside the gene matches. From germline, CDR1 is SGHNT and CDR2 YENEEA. CDR3 coding DNA: TGTGCCAGCAGCTTAGATGTAACTAGCGGGAACACAGATACGCAGTATTTT. This translates into CASSLDVTSGNTDTQYF.

This chain connects TRBV1 to TRBJ2-1; the table names TRBD2, a call not compared with the DNA. TRBV1 is assigned pseudogene status. The CDR3 consists of 14 residues. Written as DNA, the CDR3 is TGCACCAGCAGCCAAGATCTTGGGCGGGAGGGCCGGCTCTTC. Translating gives CTSSQDLGREGRLF.

The V gene is TRBV10-2, the J gene TRBJ1-6; 8 bases line up with TRBD1. There are 18 residues in the CDR3. Germline V CDR1 and CDR2: WSHSY, SAAADI. Losses at the gene ends were 0 bases for V and 0 bases for J; bases not matched to a gene: 4. This CDR3 is CASSESAGGNSYNSPLHF. CDR3 nucleotides: TGCGCCAGCAGTGAGTCGGCAGGGGGCAACTCCTATAATTCACCCCTCCACTTT.

The chain couples TRBV11-3 to TRBJ2-1; 9 bases match TRBD2. Germline V gives CDR1 SGHNT, CDR2 YENEEA. The length of the CDR3 is 17 residues. Germline trimming cut 5 bases from V and 13 bases from J; bases unmatched to any gene: 21. CDR3 DNA sequence: TGTGCCAGCAGCAATCCCACCGGGACTAGCTTCTTATTTCCTCAGTTCTTC. Translated, it gives CASSNPTGTSFLFPQFF.

This chain uses TRBV7-2 with TRBJ2-7; D not certain. Germline V gives CDR1 SGHTA, CDR2 FQGNSA. This CDR3 contains 14 residues. V shed 1 base and J shed 3 bases, with 10 bases lying between them. The CDR3 DNA sequence: TGTGCCAGCAGCTTAGGGTTAGCCGTCTACGAGCAGTACTTC. This encodes CASSLGLAVYEQYF.

V is TRBV7-2 and J is TRBJ2-1; perhaps TRBD2 as D (6 bases). Looked up from germline, CDR1 is SGHTA and CDR2 is FQGNSA. V lost 5 bases to trimming and J lost 10 bases, with 18 bases between them. The length of the CDR3 is 14 residues. CDR3 nucleotide sequence: TGTGCCAGCAGCGTTTTCGTGGGAGGAAACGAGCAGTTCTTC. This gives the protein CASSVFVGGNEQFF.

The J gene is TRBJ2-1, the V gene TRBV9; maybe TRBD2 (6 bases). The V and J ends lost 0 bases and 9 bases respectively, with 13 bases between them. Germline V lookup: CDR1 SGDLS, CDR2 YYNGEE. This CDR3 is built from 14 residues. CDR3 sequence (DNA): TGTGCCAGCAGCGTAGCCCTGGGAGCGGGTGAGCAGTTCTTC. It yields the protein CASSVALGAGEQFF. Filled out from reference TRBV9 and TRBJ2-1, the complete variable domain reads DSGVTQTPKHLITATGQRVTLRCSPRSGDLSVYWYQQSLDQGLQFLIQYYNGEERAKGNILERFSAQQFPDLHSELNLSSLELGDSALYFCASSVALGAGEQFFGPGTRLTVL.

The J gene is TRBJ2-1, the V gene TRBV4-3; 8 positions agree with TRBD1. There are 19 residues in the CDR3. After removal of 5 bases from V and 6 bases from J, the junction contained 21 bases not matched to a gene. CDR1 and CDR2 (germline): LGHNA, YSLEER. CDR3 loop: CASSDTGTGILTAPNEQFF. The CDR3 nucleotides read TGCGCCAGCAGCGACACCGGGACAGGAATACTTACCGCTCCCAATGAGCAGTTCTTC.

V usage is TRBV27 and J usage is TRBJ2-3; D remains ambiguous. The V end lost 5 bases, the J end lost 0 bases, and 12 bases lay between the germline ends. The germline V gene has CDR1 MNHEY and CDR2 SMNVEV (reference sequence). This CDR3 has 15 residues. The CDR3 nucleotides are TGTGCCAGCAGTGGGGTGGTGGAAAGCACAGATACGCAGTATTTT. Protein: CASSGVVESTDTQYF.